This note documents a single TCR beta chain sequence. Time point denoted: blood 2 weeks post-SBRT. Documented treatment: 15 Gy SBRT to primary tumor, nephrectomy 4 weeks later. The tumor was a clear cell renal cell carcinoma. The sample originates from a study of radiation and T cells in renal cell carcinoma. The V and J ends lost 1 base and 2 bases, in that order; junction bases with no gene match: 7. The CDR3 runs 17 residues. From germline, CDR1 is LGHNA and CDR2 YNFKEQ. The protocol was immunoSEQ multiplex PCR, while the TCRdb copy is restricted to in-frame clones and leaves out a portion. In the table there are 100,000 to 150,000 clones, roughly four fifths of which are singletons.

Sequencing was performed on blood, taken from a patient whose treatment included radiotherapy and nephrectomy. V is TRBV4-2 and J is TRBJ2-7; 11 nucleotides match TRBD2. The source of this sequence is a man between 50 and 59 years old with renal cell carcinoma. CDR3 protein: CASSQALAGVSTYEQYF. In DNA, the CDR3 is TGTGCCAGCAGCCAAGCACTAGCGGGGGTCTCTACCTACGAGCAGTACTTC.